The present T cell receptor beta chain was sequenced within a study of blood T cell repertoires in COVID-19. Study-wide context: The United States, Italy and Spain supplied acute and convalescent COVID-19 samples.

The CDR3 is 13 residues long. From germline, CDR1 is KGHSH and CDR2 LQKENI. Trimming stripped 2 bases from V and 3 bases from J, with 8 bases between. This table comes from immunoSEQ multiplex PCR, and its TCRdb copy is limited to in-frame clones, with some not included. This sample yields about 190,000 clones, of which less than 85% are seen a single time; under 15% belongs to the top ten. This TCR was recovered from a woman aged 45-65 years with acute or convalescent COVID-19. The rearrangement uses TRBV18 and TRBJ2-7; D perhaps matches TRBD1 (5 bases). Sequenced: peripheral blood. CDR3: CASSPDRVYEQYF. The DNA for the CDR3 is TGTGCCAGCTCACCAGACAGAGTCTACGAGCAGTACTTC.